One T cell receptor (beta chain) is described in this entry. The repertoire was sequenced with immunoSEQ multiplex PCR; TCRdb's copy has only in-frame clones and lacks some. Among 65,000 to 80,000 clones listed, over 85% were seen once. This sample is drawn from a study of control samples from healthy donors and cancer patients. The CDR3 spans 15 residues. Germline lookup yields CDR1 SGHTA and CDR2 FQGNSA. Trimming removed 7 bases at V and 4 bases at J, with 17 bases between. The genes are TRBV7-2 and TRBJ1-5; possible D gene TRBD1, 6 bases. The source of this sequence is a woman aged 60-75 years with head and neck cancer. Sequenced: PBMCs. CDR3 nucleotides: TGTGCCAGCACCCTCGGGGACACAGCGAATCAGCCCCAGCATTTT. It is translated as CASTLGDTANQPQHF.